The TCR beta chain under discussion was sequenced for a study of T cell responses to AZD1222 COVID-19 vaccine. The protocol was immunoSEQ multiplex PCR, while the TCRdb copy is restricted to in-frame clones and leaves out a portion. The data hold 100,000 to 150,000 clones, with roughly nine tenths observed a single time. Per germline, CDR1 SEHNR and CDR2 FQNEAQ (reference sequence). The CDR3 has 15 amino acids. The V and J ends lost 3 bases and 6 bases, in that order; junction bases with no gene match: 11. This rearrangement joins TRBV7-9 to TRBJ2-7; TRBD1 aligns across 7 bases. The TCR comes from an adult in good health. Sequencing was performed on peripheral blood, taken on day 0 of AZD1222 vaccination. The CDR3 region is CASSFIPTGTGEQYF. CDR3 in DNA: TGTGCCAGCAGCTTTATCCCGACAGGGACCGGCGAGCAGTACTTC.